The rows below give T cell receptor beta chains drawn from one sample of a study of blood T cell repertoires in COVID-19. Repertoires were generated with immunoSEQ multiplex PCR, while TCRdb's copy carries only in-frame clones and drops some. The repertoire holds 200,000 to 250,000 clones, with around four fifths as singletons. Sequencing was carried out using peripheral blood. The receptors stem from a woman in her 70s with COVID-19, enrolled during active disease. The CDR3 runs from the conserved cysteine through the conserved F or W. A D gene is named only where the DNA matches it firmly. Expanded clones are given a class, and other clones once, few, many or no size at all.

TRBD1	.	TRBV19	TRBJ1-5	TGTGCCAGTAGTCCCCTGGACAGGCTGCATCAGCCCCAGCATTTT	CASSPLDRLHQPQHF
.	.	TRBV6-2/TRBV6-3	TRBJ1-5	TGTGCCAGCAGTTCCCCCCCTTGGGTCAGGCGAGCCCAGCATTTT	CASSSPPWVRRAQHF
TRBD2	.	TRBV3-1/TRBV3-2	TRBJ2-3	TGTGCCAGCAGCCAAGACTTGTGGAGCGGGAGTCAAGATACGCAGTATTTT	CASSQDLWSGSQDTQYF
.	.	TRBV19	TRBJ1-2	TGTGCCAGTACCCCTTCGGAGACAGCAGTCTATGGCTACACCTTC	CASTPSETAVYGYTF
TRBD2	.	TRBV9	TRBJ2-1	TGTGCCAGCAGCCCAACTGGGACTAGCGCCTACAATGAGCAGTTCTTC	CASSPTGTSAYNEQFF
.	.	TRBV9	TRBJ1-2	TGTGCCAGCAGCGTATTGACTCCGGAGAGAGGCGGCTACACCTTC	CASSVLTPERGGYTF
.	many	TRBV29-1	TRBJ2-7	TGCAGCGTTGGAAAGGGGGAGGGCTACGAGCAGTACTTC	CSVGKGEGYEQYF
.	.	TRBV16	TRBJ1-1	TGTGCCAGCAGCCCCCACCAGTACACTGAAGCTTTCTTT	CASSPHQYTEAFF
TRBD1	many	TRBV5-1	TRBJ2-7	TGCGCCAGCAGCCGAGCTGGACAGGCCCCGACCAACGAGCAGTACTTC	CASSRAGQAPTNEQYF
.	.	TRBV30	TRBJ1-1	TGTGCCTGGAGTGTAATAGCCAACACTGAAGCTTTCTTT	CAWSVIANTEAFF
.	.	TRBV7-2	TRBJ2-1	TGTGCCAGCAGCTTAGGGGTAGGAGCGGCCTCCTACAATGAGCAGTTCTTC	CASSLGVGAASYNEQFF
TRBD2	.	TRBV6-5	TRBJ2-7	TGCGCCAGCAGTCTAGCGGGATTGAGCTACGAGCAGTACTTC	CASSLAGLSYEQYF
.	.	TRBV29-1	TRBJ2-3	TGCAGCGTTGAGGGCCTTACTAGCACAGATACGCAGTATTTT	CSVEGLTSTDTQYF
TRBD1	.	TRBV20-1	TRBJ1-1	TGCAGTGCTAGTAAGGGGGCGCACCCTGAAGCTTTCTTT	CSASKGAHPEAFF
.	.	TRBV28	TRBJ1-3	TGTGCCAGCAGCTCACCTACAGGGTATGGAAACACCATATATTTT	CASSSPTGYGNTIYF
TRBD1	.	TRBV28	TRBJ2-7	TGTGCCAGCAGGGTAACGGGACAGGGGAAGGGCGAGCAGTACTTC	CASRVTGQGKGEQYF
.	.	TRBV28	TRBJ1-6	TGTGCCAGCAGTTTAGGCAGGGCATATAATTCACCCCTCCACTTT	CASSLGRAYNSPLHF
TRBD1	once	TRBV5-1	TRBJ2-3	TGCGCCAGCAGCGAACAGGGGTCGAATACGCAGTATTTT	CASSEQGSNTQYF
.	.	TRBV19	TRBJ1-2	TGTGCCAGTAATGAAGCTACTAACTATGGCTACACCTTC	CASNEATNYGYTF
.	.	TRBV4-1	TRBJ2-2	TGCGCCAGCAGCCATCTTGGAGTCCGGAACACCGGGGAGCTGTTTTTT	CASSHLGVRNTGELFF
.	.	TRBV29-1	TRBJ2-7	TGCAGCGTTGAAGATCGGGGGTACGAGCAGTACTTC	CSVEDRGYEQYF
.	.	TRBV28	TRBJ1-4	TGTGCCAGCGGATTAGACAAGGATGAAAAACTGTTTTTT	CASGLDKDEKLFF
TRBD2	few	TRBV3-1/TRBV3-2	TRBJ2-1	TGTGCCAGCAGCCCTCGACTAGCGGGGAATGAGCAGTTCTTC	CASSPRLAGNEQFF
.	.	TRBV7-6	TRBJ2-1	TGTGCCAGCAGCAGTTCAGCCGGGGATGAGCAGTTCTTC	CASSSSAGDEQFF
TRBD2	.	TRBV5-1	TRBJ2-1	TGCGCCAGCAGCTCCGGGACTAGCGGGAGCTACAATGAGCAGTTCTTC	CASSSGTSGSYNEQFF
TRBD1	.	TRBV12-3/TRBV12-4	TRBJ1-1	TGTGCCAGCAGTGGCTCCGGGACAGGGAAAGCTTTCTTT	CASSGSGTGKAFF
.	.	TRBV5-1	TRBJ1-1	TGCGCCAGCCGTGGACAGCTGAACACTGAAGCTTTCTTT	CASRGQLNTEAFF
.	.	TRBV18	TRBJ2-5	TGTGCCAGCTCTCGGGACTCCCAAGAGACCCAGTACTTC	CASSRDSQETQYF
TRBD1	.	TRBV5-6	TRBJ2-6	TGTGCCAGCAGCCGGGACAGGGGCGACGTCCTGACTTTC	CASSRDRGDVLTF
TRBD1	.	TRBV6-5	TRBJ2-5	TGTGCCAGCAGAAGTATGGACAGGGTCGAGACCCAGTACTTC	CASRSMDRVETQYF
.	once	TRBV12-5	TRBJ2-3	TGTGCTAGTGGTCTCGCTGGGGGCGATACGCAGTATTTT	CASGLAGGDTQYF
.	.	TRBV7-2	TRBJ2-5	TGTGCCAGCAGCTTATCCCGCGTTCAAGAGACCCAGTACTTC	CASSLSRVQETQYF
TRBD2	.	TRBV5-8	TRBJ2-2	TGTGCCAGCAGCTCAGTCCGGACTAGCGGGAACACCGGGGAGCTGTTTTTT	CASSSVRTSGNTGELFF
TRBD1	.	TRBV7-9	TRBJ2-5	TGTGCCAGCAGCTCTCCGGGACAGAAGACCGAGACCCAGTACTTC	CASSSPGQKTETQYF
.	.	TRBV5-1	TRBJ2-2	TGCGCCAGCAGCTTCTCGACAGTAGGGTACACCGGGGAGCTGTTTTTT	CASSFSTVGYTGELFF
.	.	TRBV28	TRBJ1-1	TGTGCCAGCATAAGAATGAGTAGCGGGGACCCTGAAGCTTTCTTT	CASIRMSSGDPEAFF
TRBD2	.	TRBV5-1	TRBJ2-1	TGCGCCAGCAGCTTGGGGGGACTAGCGGGAGTTGAGCAGTTCTTC	CASSLGGLAGVEQFF
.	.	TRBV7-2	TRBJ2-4	TGTGCCAGCAGCTTAGTAGCCTCAGGGGCCAAAAACATTCAGTACTTC	CASSLVASGAKNIQYF
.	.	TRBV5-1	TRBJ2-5	TGCGCCAGCAGCTTAGGCAGGGAAGAGACCCAGTACTTC	CASSLGREETQYF
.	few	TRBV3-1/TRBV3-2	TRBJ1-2	TGTGCCAGCAGCCAAGATGGGGGCGGTGGCTACACCTTC	CASSQDGGGGYTF
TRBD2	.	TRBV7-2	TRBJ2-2	TGTGCCAGCAGCTCTTCTAGCGGGAGGAAAGGAGAGCTGTTTTTT	CASSSSSGRKGELFF
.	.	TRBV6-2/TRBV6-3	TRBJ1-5	TGTGCCAGCAGTTACCGTAGCAATCAGCCCCAGCATTTT	CASSYRSNQPQHF
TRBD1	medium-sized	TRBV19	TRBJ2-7	TGTGCCAGTAGTATGGGACAGGGGAGCGAGCAGTACTTC	CASSMGQGSEQYF
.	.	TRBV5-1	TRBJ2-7	TGCGCCAGCAGCTTGGTCCCGAGCTCCTACGAGCAGTACTTC	CASSLVPSSYEQYF
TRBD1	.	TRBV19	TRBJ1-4	TGTGCCAGTAGACAGGGGCTCCGATCGGTGGCTGAAAAACTGTTTTTT	CASRQGLRSVAEKLFF
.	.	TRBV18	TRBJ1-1	TGTGCCAGCTCCCGGGAGGGGAACACTGAAGCTTTCTTT	CASSREGNTEAFF
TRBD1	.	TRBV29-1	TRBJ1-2	TGCAGCGACCGGGACAGGGCCCCCCTTAACTATGGCTACACCTTC	CSDRDRAPLNYGYTF
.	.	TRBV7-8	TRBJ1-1	TGTGCCAGCAGCTTAGCAGGGACAACGAACACTGAAGCTTTCTTT	CASSLAGTTNTEAFF
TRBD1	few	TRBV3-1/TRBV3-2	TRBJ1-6	TGTGCCAGCAGCCCGACAGGGGGGAATTCACCCCTCCACTTT	CASSPTGGNSPLHF
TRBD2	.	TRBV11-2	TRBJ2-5	TGTGCCAGCGGCCAGGGGCGGGAGGTTGGAGAGACCCAGTACTTC	CASGQGREVGETQYF
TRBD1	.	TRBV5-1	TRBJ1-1	TGCGCCAGCAGCTTCGGACAGGGGGGAATTACTGAAGCTTTCTTT	CASSFGQGGITEAFF
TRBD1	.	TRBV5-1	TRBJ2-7	TGCGCCAGCAGCCCGACAGGGGGCTCTTCAGGGGAGCAGTACTTC	CASSPTGGSSGEQYF
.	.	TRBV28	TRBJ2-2	TGTGCCAGCAGAGTCCAGGGGCGGACCGGGGAGCTGTTTTTT	CASRVQGRTGELFF
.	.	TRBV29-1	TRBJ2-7	TGCAGCGTTGGACGGGATTCCTACGAGCAGTACTTC	CSVGRDSYEQYF
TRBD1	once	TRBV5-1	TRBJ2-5	TGCGCCAGCAGCTTGGTTGGGACAGGAGAAGGGACCCAGTACTTC	CASSLVGTGEGTQYF
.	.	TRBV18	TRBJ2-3	TGTGCCAGCTCACCACCTAGCGCCACAGATACGCAGTATTTT	CASSPPSATDTQYF
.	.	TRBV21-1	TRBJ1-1	TGTGCCAGCAGCGGAGACAGGGGACCAATCACTGAAGCTTTCTTT	CASSGDRGPITEAFF